These T cell receptor beta chains were read from a single sample in a study of cytomegalovirus exposure and HLA in healthy donors. The table came from immunoSEQ multiplex PCR; TCRdb's copy has only in-frame clones and leaves some out. The sample has 95,000 to 150,000 clones, roughly 80% seen once. Source material: PBMCs. Receptors originate from a woman aged 50 to 60 in good health and CMV-seronegative. Each CDR3 is given with its conserved first and last residue. Each record gives: CDR3 DNA, CDR3 protein, D gene, clone size, V gene, J gene. D genes are given only for firm matches. Clone size is shown for a subset of rows, as once, few, many or a class of expanded clone.

cdr3_nt: TGTGCCAGCAGTGGGACAACCACTAACTATGGCTACACCTTC
cdr3_aa: CASSGTTTNYGYTF
d_call: .
clone_size: .
v_call: TRBV28
j_call: TRBJ1-2

cdr3_nt: TGTGCCACCAGCAGAGATGGGACAGGTCCCGGGGAGCTGTTTTTT
cdr3_aa: CATSRDGTGPGELFF
d_call: TRBD1
clone_size: .
v_call: TRBV15
j_call: TRBJ2-2

cdr3_nt: TGTGCCAGCAGCTTACGTTCAACTAGCGGGAACAATGAGCAGTTCTTC
cdr3_aa: CASSLRSTSGNNEQFF
d_call: TRBD2
clone_size: .
v_call: TRBV7-3
j_call: TRBJ2-1

cdr3_nt: TGTGCCAGCAGCATGTGGACTAGCGGACCCTACAATGAGCAGTTCTTC
cdr3_aa: CASSMWTSGPYNEQFF
d_call: TRBD2
clone_size: .
v_call: TRBV7-2
j_call: TRBJ2-1

cdr3_nt: TGTGCCAGCAGCCTAGCCGGGACAGGGGGCAACACTGAAGCTTTCTTT
cdr3_aa: CASSLAGTGGNTEAFF
d_call: TRBD1
clone_size: .
v_call: TRBV14
j_call: TRBJ1-1

cdr3_nt: TGTGCCAGCAGTTTAGCCAGGGGGCTTTACGAGCAGTACTTC
cdr3_aa: CASSLARGLYEQYF
d_call: TRBD1
clone_size: .
v_call: TRBV28
j_call: TRBJ2-7

cdr3_nt: TGTGCCAGCAGCGCCTCAGGGCAGAACTATGGCTACACCTTC
cdr3_aa: CASSASGQNYGYTF
d_call: .
clone_size: .
v_call: TRBV9
j_call: TRBJ1-2

cdr3_nt: TGTGCCAGCAGTGAAGCGCTTCGGCTAGCGGGAGAGACCCAGTACTTC
cdr3_aa: CASSEALRLAGETQYF
d_call: TRBD2
clone_size: .
v_call: TRBV2
j_call: TRBJ2-5

cdr3_nt: TGCGCCAGCAGCGACCCGACGCGGGAAAAGGGGCAGTACTTC
cdr3_aa: CASSDPTREKGQYF
d_call: .
clone_size: .
v_call: TRBV4-1
j_call: TRBJ2-7

cdr3_nt: TGTGCCAGCAGCGGGGACTACCCCAATGAGCAGTTCTTC
cdr3_aa: CASSGDYPNEQFF
d_call: TRBD2
clone_size: .
v_call: TRBV7-2
j_call: TRBJ2-1

cdr3_nt: TGTGCCAGCAGCCTCAAGGGGCGATTTCAGGGCTACACCTTC
cdr3_aa: CASSLKGRFQGYTF
d_call: .
clone_size: once
v_call: TRBV5-6
j_call: TRBJ1-2

cdr3_nt: TGCAGCGCTGAGGGGGGTGCAACTAATGAAAAACTGTTTTTT
cdr3_aa: CSAEGGATNEKLFF
d_call: .
clone_size: .
v_call: TRBV29-1
j_call: TRBJ1-4

cdr3_nt: TGTGCCAGCAGCCTACTAGCGGGAGGGTCCTACGAGCAGTACTTC
cdr3_aa: CASSLLAGGSYEQYF
d_call: TRBD2
clone_size: few
v_call: TRBV7-8
j_call: TRBJ2-7

cdr3_nt: TGTGCCAGCAGCTTAGGGCAGCGGGAGGGAAACACCGGGGAGCTGTTTTTT
cdr3_aa: CASSLGQREGNTGELFF
d_call: TRBD2
clone_size: .
v_call: TRBV11-2
j_call: TRBJ2-2

cdr3_nt: TGTGCCAGCAGCCCTGCACAGGGGGAGAACACTGAAGCTTTCTTT
cdr3_aa: CASSPAQGENTEAFF
d_call: TRBD1
clone_size: .
v_call: TRBV2
j_call: TRBJ1-1

cdr3_nt: TGTGCCTGGAGTGTACGGCGGAACAATGAGCAGTTCTTC
cdr3_aa: CAWSVRRNNEQFF
d_call: .
clone_size: .
v_call: TRBV30
j_call: TRBJ2-1

cdr3_nt: TGCGCCAGCAGCCAAGATATCGTCGCGAGCACCGGGGAGCTGTTTTTT
cdr3_aa: CASSQDIVASTGELFF
d_call: .
clone_size: .
v_call: TRBV4-3
j_call: TRBJ2-2

cdr3_nt: TGTGCCAGCAATACCCCGGGACTAGCGGGAGGGCCCGGTGAGACCCAGTACTTC
cdr3_aa: CASNTPGLAGGPGETQYF
d_call: TRBD2
clone_size: .
v_call: TRBV28
j_call: TRBJ2-5

cdr3_nt: TGCGCCAGCAGCCACAATACCGGGGAGCTGTTTTTT
cdr3_aa: CASSHNTGELFF
d_call: .
clone_size: .
v_call: TRBV4-3
j_call: TRBJ2-2

cdr3_nt: TGTGCCAGTAGTATAGATTCGCCACTAACGGCCTACAATGAGCAGTTCTTC
cdr3_aa: CASSIDSPLTAYNEQFF
d_call: .
clone_size: few
v_call: TRBV19
j_call: TRBJ2-1

cdr3_nt: TGTGCCAGCAGTTTTCCCGGGGGGTATGGCTACACCTTC
cdr3_aa: CASSFPGGYGYTF
d_call: .
clone_size: few
v_call: TRBV27
j_call: TRBJ1-2

cdr3_nt: TGTGCCAGCAGTTTGTCGGCGACAGGCGGTACGCAGTATTTT
cdr3_aa: CASSLSATGGTQYF
d_call: .
clone_size: .
v_call: TRBV28
j_call: TRBJ2-3

cdr3_nt: TGTGCCAGCAGCTTGGACAGGGGCAATGAGCAGTTCTTC
cdr3_aa: CASSLDRGNEQFF
d_call: TRBD1
clone_size: .
v_call: TRBV7-9
j_call: TRBJ2-1

cdr3_nt: TGTGCCAGCAGCCTCACCGGCTCCTACAATGAGCAGTTCTTC
cdr3_aa: CASSLTGSYNEQFF
d_call: .
clone_size: .
v_call: TRBV11-3
j_call: TRBJ2-1

cdr3_nt: TGTGCCAGCAGTTACTTACAGGGGGGCACTGAAGCTTTCTTT
cdr3_aa: CASSYLQGGTEAFF
d_call: TRBD1
clone_size: .
v_call: TRBV6-5
j_call: TRBJ1-1

cdr3_nt: TGTGCCAGCGGTGACGGAGGGCGGACTGAAGCTTTCTTT
cdr3_aa: CASGDGGRTEAFF
d_call: .
clone_size: .
v_call: TRBV28
j_call: TRBJ1-1

cdr3_nt: TGTGCCAGCAGCCTCTCAGGACTAAAATTCGAAGCTTTCTTT
cdr3_aa: CASSLSGLKFEAFF
d_call: .
clone_size: .
v_call: TRBV13
j_call: TRBJ1-1

cdr3_nt: TGTGCCAGCAGATCCCAGGCGAACACTGAAGCTTTCTTT
cdr3_aa: CASRSQANTEAFF
d_call: .
clone_size: few
v_call: TRBV6-6
j_call: TRBJ1-1

cdr3_nt: TGTGCCAGCATTACACAGGGGACGAGGAACACTGAAGCTTTCTTT
cdr3_aa: CASITQGTRNTEAFF
d_call: TRBD1
clone_size: .
v_call: TRBV6-5
j_call: TRBJ1-1

cdr3_nt: TGTGCCAGCTCACCACGACAGCCCTCAAGCTCCTACGAGCAGTACTTC
cdr3_aa: CASSPRQPSSSYEQYF
d_call: .
clone_size: few
v_call: TRBV18
j_call: TRBJ2-7

cdr3_nt: TGTGCCAGCAGCTTAGGTGCTAGCGGGATGAGGGCAGATACGCAGTATTTT
cdr3_aa: CASSLGASGMRADTQYF
d_call: TRBD2
clone_size: once
v_call: TRBV7-2
j_call: TRBJ2-3

cdr3_nt: TGCGCCAGCAGCCAAGTGGGGACGGGGGCCGGGGAGCTGTTTTTT
cdr3_aa: CASSQVGTGAGELFF
d_call: .
clone_size: .
v_call: TRBV4-1
j_call: TRBJ2-2

cdr3_nt: TGTGCCAGCAGCTTGGAGGGGGCCACTGAAGCTTTCTTT
cdr3_aa: CASSLEGATEAFF
d_call: TRBD1
clone_size: .
v_call: TRBV5-4
j_call: TRBJ1-1

cdr3_nt: TGTGCCAGCTCATCAACTCCCCCACTAGCGGGAGCCGGGGGCGAGCAGTACTTC
cdr3_aa: CASSSTPPLAGAGGEQYF
d_call: TRBD2
clone_size: .
v_call: TRBV18
j_call: TRBJ2-7

cdr3_nt: TGTGCCAGTAGTCGAGGATCCGTCTACGAGCAGTACTTC
cdr3_aa: CASSRGSVYEQYF
d_call: .
clone_size: .
v_call: TRBV19
j_call: TRBJ2-7

cdr3_nt: TGCAGTGCTGGGGCTACTGAAGCTTTCTTT
cdr3_aa: CSAGATEAFF
d_call: .
clone_size: .
v_call: TRBV20-1
j_call: TRBJ1-1

cdr3_nt: TGTGCCAGCAGCTTAGCGCGTAACGAGCAGTACTTC
cdr3_aa: CASSLARNEQYF
d_call: .
clone_size: .
v_call: TRBV7-6
j_call: TRBJ2-7

cdr3_nt: TGTGCCAGCAGCGAAGGATCCGGGAATCAGCCCCAGCATTTT
cdr3_aa: CASSEGSGNQPQHF
d_call: .
clone_size: few
v_call: TRBV2
j_call: TRBJ1-5

cdr3_nt: TGTGCCAGCAGCTATACGACAGGGAGCGAGCAGTTCTTC
cdr3_aa: CASSYTTGSEQFF
d_call: TRBD1
clone_size: .
v_call: TRBV7-9
j_call: TRBJ2-1

cdr3_nt: TGTGCCAGCAGCGTAGCCGATAGCGAAGCTTTCTTT
cdr3_aa: CASSVADSEAFF
d_call: .
clone_size: .
v_call: TRBV9
j_call: TRBJ1-1

cdr3_nt: TGTGCCAGCAGCGTAGCTACCGGTTTGGCGGATGGCTACACCTTC
cdr3_aa: CASSVATGLADGYTF
d_call: .
clone_size: few
v_call: TRBV9
j_call: TRBJ1-2

cdr3_nt: TGTGCCAGCAGCCGGGGGGGGTACAATCAGCCCCAGCATTTT
cdr3_aa: CASSRGGYNQPQHF
d_call: .
clone_size: .
v_call: TRBV7-8
j_call: TRBJ1-5

cdr3_nt: TGTGCCAGCAGCCCTGGGACTAGCGGGAATGAGCAGTTCTTC
cdr3_aa: CASSPGTSGNEQFF
d_call: TRBD2
clone_size: .
v_call: TRBV13
j_call: TRBJ2-1

cdr3_nt: TGCGCCAGCAGCGAGGCAATACAGGGGCGGACCTCAACTAATGAAAAACTGTTTTTT
cdr3_aa: CASSEAIQGRTSTNEKLFF
d_call: TRBD1
clone_size: .
v_call: TRBV5-1
j_call: TRBJ1-4

cdr3_nt: TGTGCCACCGATCGGACAGGGGGTTGGAGAGATACGCAGTATTTT
cdr3_aa: CATDRTGGWRDTQYF
d_call: TRBD1
clone_size: .
v_call: TRBV25-1
j_call: TRBJ2-3

cdr3_nt: TGTGCCAGCAGTTTATTTCGTTCTGTCAGGGATGAAAAACTGTTTTTT
cdr3_aa: CASSLFRSVRDEKLFF
d_call: .
clone_size: .
v_call: TRBV28
j_call: TRBJ1-4

cdr3_nt: TGTGCCAGCAGCCCACAGGGGGTTGGCAATCAGCCCCAGCATTTT
cdr3_aa: CASSPQGVGNQPQHF
d_call: TRBD1
clone_size: .
v_call: TRBV28
j_call: TRBJ1-5

cdr3_nt: TGTGCCAGTAGCGTGGACAGCTATGGCTACACCTTC
cdr3_aa: CASSVDSYGYTF
d_call: .
clone_size: .
v_call: TRBV19
j_call: TRBJ1-2

cdr3_nt: TGTGCCAGCCGGGGGGCGGGAGGTGGTTACGAGCAGTACTTC
cdr3_aa: CASRGAGGGYEQYF
d_call: TRBD2
clone_size: .
v_call: TRBV27
j_call: TRBJ2-7

cdr3_nt: TGTGCCAGCAGCTTGGACAGGCTGACTGAAGCTTTCTTT
cdr3_aa: CASSLDRLTEAFF
d_call: TRBD1
clone_size: .
v_call: TRBV7-8
j_call: TRBJ1-1

cdr3_nt: TGCGCCAGCAGGAAGCACAGGGATGGCTACACCTTC
cdr3_aa: CASRKHRDGYTF
d_call: .
clone_size: .
v_call: TRBV28
j_call: TRBJ1-2

cdr3_nt: TGTGCCTGGAGTACCAAGACAGTCTACTACGAGCAGTACTTC
cdr3_aa: CAWSTKTVYYEQYF
d_call: .
clone_size: .
v_call: TRBV30
j_call: TRBJ2-7

cdr3_nt: TGTGCCAGCAGCGTAGCGGCGGGCAGTTACGAGCAGTACTTC
cdr3_aa: CASSVAAGSYEQYF
d_call: .
clone_size: .
v_call: TRBV9
j_call: TRBJ2-7

cdr3_nt: TGTGCCTGGAGCTTAGCGGGAGGTTCCCAAGAGACCCAGTACTTC
cdr3_aa: CAWSLAGGSQETQYF
d_call: TRBD2
clone_size: once
v_call: TRBV30
j_call: TRBJ2-5